This T cell receptor (beta chain) was captured in a study of T-cell reconstitution after alpha-beta-depleted transplantation in children. General study results and limits: Several hundred rapidly expanded clones from non-depleted graft cells reportedly supplied alpha-beta T cells about two months post-transplant. One year after transplant, T-cell counts and diversity came mostly from newly produced T cells.

As it was prepared, the TCRbeta library received unique molecular identifiers. TCRdb re-derived calls from the PCR reads in MiXCR, one entry per CDR3 protein. The sample has 200,000 or so distinct CDR3 sequences; 7% to 9% are singletons. As for this clonotype: Its antigen is undetermined.

Trimming removed 4 bases from V and 6 bases from J; junction bases left unmatched: 9. The length of the CDR3 is 13 residues. The germline V gene encodes CDR1 DFQATT and CDR2 SNEGSKA (reference sequence). The sequencing used PBMCs, mostly from graft donor cells, collected 360 days after TCRalphabeta/CD19-depleted stem cell transplant. This sequence originates from a male patient under 10 years old who had a stem cell transplant for acute myeloid leukemia, so the T cells may come from the graft donor. This rearrangement joins TRBV20-1 to TRBJ2-7, with 7 nucleotides matching TRBD1. CDR3 DNA sequence: TGCAGTGCTAACGACAGGGTTCACGTCGAGCAGTACTTC. Residues: CSANDRVHVEQYF.